Listed below are T cell receptor beta chains from one sample, sequenced in a study of T cells expressing NK-cell markers. Reanalyzing the 5' RACE reads, TCRdb keeps one entry per CDR3 protein, without DNA. This listing includes about half a million distinct CDR3 sequences. The sequencing input was blood T cells: a sorted CD56 or NKG2C T cell subset, CD4+ or CD8+ T cells, or bulk PBMC T cells (not recorded which). All receptors come from a woman aged 45-65 years in good health. CDR3s include the opening cysteine and the closing phenylalanine or tryptophan.

j_gene	v_gene	CDR3aa
TRBJ2-4	TRBV27	CASSHGGIQYF
TRBJ2-1	TRBV7-3	CASSLIGTSGSSYNEQFF
TRBJ1-1	TRBV12-3/TRBV12-4	CASRDRGPGNTEAFF
TRBJ1-3	TRBV12-3/TRBV12-4	CASNRGPVGNTIYF
TRBJ2-1	TRBV3-1	CASSRRGGTGVFDEQFF
TRBJ2-1	TRBV7-6	CASSLEPAGANEQFF
TRBJ2-2	TRBV25-1	CASSRLAGEAGELFF
TRBJ2-7	TRBV9	CASSVAGLGAGEQYF
TRBJ2-2	TRBV7-9	CASRNTAGTSGTPGTGELFF
TRBJ2-1	TRBV7-2	CASSLGGVSFSYNEQFF
TRBJ1-2	TRBV28	CATMTEFYGYTF
TRBJ2-3	TRBV27	CASSFRPKGTDTQYF
TRBJ2-3	TRBV11-2	CASSLVVAGVGDTQYF
TRBJ2-6	TRBV5-6	CASSFNRLSGANVLTF
TRBJ2-5	TRBV10-3	CAIRKNSEETQYF
TRBJ2-3	TRBV3-1	CASSHASSDTQYF
TRBJ2-2	TRBV10-3	CAISETFGRTANTGELFF
TRBJ1-1	TRBV7-9	CASSLEVGLAFF
TRBJ1-4	TRBV14	CASSQVRGPNEKLFF
TRBJ2-1	TRBV7-9	CASSFRGRVDNEQFF
TRBJ2-7	TRBV28	CASSVDYEQYF
TRBJ2-7	TRBV19	CASSPRLGSSYEQYF
TRBJ2-7	TRBV9	CASSVELATEQYF
TRBJ2-1	TRBV7-3	CASSPPGRTEQFF
TRBJ2-5	TRBV6-4	CASSDGITQYF
TRBJ2-1	TRBV7-9	CASSTPHSSGSYNEQFF
TRBJ2-6	TRBV5-1	CASRQGGANVLTF
TRBJ1-5	TRBV12-3/TRBV12-4	CASSKGSLGNQPQHF
TRBJ2-1	TRBV12-3/TRBV12-4	CASSFEAGWSNEQFF
TRBJ2-1	TRBV10-3	CAIGGGGGSYNEQFF
TRBJ1-2	TRBV5-1	CASSLSSTYGYTF
TRBJ2-2	TRBV5-4	CASSLVDRDTGELFF
TRBJ2-3	TRBV7-3	CASSLRWDRTDTQYF
TRBJ2-3	TRBV18	CASQGGSADTQYF
TRBJ2-1	TRBV27	CASRPGGAGGPGEQFF
TRBJ2-7	TRBV5-1	CASSTTSGSGYEQYF
TRBJ2-3	TRBV30	CAWSTAGVPDTQYF
TRBJ2-1	TRBV7-2	CASSLGLRPNNEQFF
TRBJ2-7	TRBV7-9	CASSSITGPKYEQYF
TRBJ2-1	TRBV28	CASSPSGRGSDEQFF
TRBJ2-2	TRBV20-1	CSATYSLAVDTGELFF
TRBJ2-3	TRBV10-3	CAISGAGTTDTQYF
TRBJ2-1	TRBV27	CATGTSGRVGEQFF
TRBJ2-1	TRBV19	CASSRPSGRLNEQFF
TRBJ2-2	TRBV7-6	CASSFNFKDSPNTGELFF
TRBJ1-1	TRBV6-5	CASSYNGPGEAFF
TRBJ2-2	TRBV7-2	CASSPVGRGNTGELFF
TRBJ2-5	TRBV5-1	CASSLAFGVAGGGETQYF